The next 19 T cell receptor beta chains were all read from a single sample in a study of graft-versus-host responses after intestinal transplantation. Their specific antigens are unknown. Clones were read by immunoSEQ multiplex PCR, and TCRdb kept only the in-frame ones, dropping some. This sample has 90,000 to 150,000 clones, with roughly 95% found just once. The source material was unstimulated CD8+ T cells sorted from spleen or lymph node cells, sampled before intestinal transplant. All receptors come from a human donor who received an intestinal transplant.

The chain is built from TRBV6-5 and TRBJ2-7; D may be TRBD2 (6 bases). From germline, CDR1 is MNHEY and CDR2 SVGAGI. The CDR3 is 14 residues long. V lost 2 bases and J lost 5, with 13 bases in between. CDR3 loop: CASSYRRDGDEQYF. The CDR3 DNA reads as TGTGCCAGCAGTTACCGGAGGGATGGTGACGAGCAGTACTTC.

The chain employs TRBV19 and TRBJ1-5; D is possibly TRBD1 (6 bases). CDR3 length: 14 residues. V was pared by 7 bases and J by 7 bases, with 17 bases between. Germline CDR1 reads LNHDA; CDR2 reads SQIVND (reference sequence). The CDR3 nucleotides are TGTGCCAGTACCCCCGCCCCGGGGGGCCAGCCCCAGCATTTT. The encoded protein is CASTPAPGGQPQHF. Based on the CDR3 plus reference TRBV19 and TRBJ1-5, the full variable domain is DGGITQSPKYLFRKEGQNVTLSCEQNLNHDAMYWYRQDPGQGLRLIYYSQIVNDFQKGDIAEGYSVSREKKESFPLTVTSAQKNPTAFYLCASTPAPGGQPQHFGDGTRLSIL.

V is TRBV11-3 and J is TRBJ2-1; D remains ambiguous. Trimming pared 1 base from V and 4 bases from J, leaving 11 bases between. CDR3 length: 15 residues. Germline V gene data show CDR1 as SGHNT and CDR2 as YENEEA. The CDR3 reads CASSLATEVYNEQFF. In DNA form, the CDR3 reads TGTGCCAGCAGCTTAGCAACGGAAGTTTACAATGAGCAGTTCTTC.

The chain is built from TRBV9 and TRBJ2-6; TRBD1 matches at 10 bases. The CDR3 has 17 amino acids. Germline CDR1 and CDR2: SGDLS and YYNGEE. V gave up 4 bases and J gave up 0 bases; unmatched junction bases: 4. The CDR3: CASSTRQGASGANVLTF. CDR3 in DNA: TGTGCCAGCAGCACCCGACAGGGGGCCTCTGGGGCCAACGTCCTGACTTTC.

V is TRBV6-6 and J is TRBJ2-7; D ambiguous. Trimming pared 5 bases from V and 3 bases from J, leaving 14 bases between. This CDR3 region has 14 residues. The V gene's germline CDR1 is MNHNY and CDR2 SVGAGI (reference sequence). In DNA form, the CDR3 reads TGTGCCAGCAGTCTCGCCGTCGGGTTCTACGAGCAGTACTTC. Protein sequence: CASSLAVGFYEQYF.

This clone was seen a single time. V is TRBV9 and J is TRBJ2-6, with 11 positions matching TRBD1. Germline CDR1 is SGDLS and CDR2 is YYNGEE. J gave up 4 bases and V 3 bases, and 6 bases lay outside the gene matches. The CDR3 has 17 residues. This CDR3 reads CASSEDGTGGGANVLTF. CDR3 DNA sequence: TGTGCCAGCAGCGAAGACGGGACAGGGGGAGGGGCCAACGTCCTGACTTTC.

V gene TRBV30 combines with J gene TRBJ2-7, with unresolved D. Germline assignment: CDR1 GTSNPN and CDR2 SVGIG (reference sequence). V was shortened by 5 bases and J by 3 bases, with 17 bases between the two germline ends. This CDR3 is built from 14 residues. The CDR3 coding sequence is TGTGCCTGGGGGTTCGATCGGCTTAGCTACGAGCAGTACTTC. Protein: CAWGFDRLSYEQYF.

This clone was detected only once. The chain combines TRBV2 with TRBJ2-7; 8 nucleotides agree with TRBD2. The CDR3 contains 14 residues. Germline CDR1 reads SNHLY; CDR2 reads FYNNEI. The junction had 4 bases not matched to a gene; V was cut back by 4 bases and J by 2 bases. In DNA form, the CDR3 reads TGTGCCAGCAGTGGTACTAGCGGAACCTACGAGCAGTACTTC. This codes for CASSGTSGTYEQYF.

To note about this clone: This specimen includes other DNA sequences encoding the same CDR3. The V gene is TRBV7-2, the J gene TRBJ2-7; D gene unclear. Germline V gene data show CDR1 as SGHTA and CDR2 as FQGNSA. The CDR3 is 11 residues long. The ends were cut back, 5 bases at V and 1 base at J, with 3 bases in the middle. CDR3 sequence (DNA): TGTGCCAGCAGCGTTTCCTACGAGCAGTACTTC. Protein product: CASSVSYEQYF.

This clone was seen a handful of times. This rearrangement joins TRBV4-1 to TRBJ2-3, with 9 bases identical to TRBD2. J gave up 4 bases and V 0 bases, and 5 bases lay outside the gene matches. This CDR3 has 16 amino acids. Germline V lookup: CDR1 MGHRA, CDR2 YSYEKL. This CDR3 is CASSQEREGLADTQYF. CDR3 coding DNA: TGCGCCAGCAGCCAAGAGCGGGAGGGCCTCGCAGATACGCAGTATTTT.

DNA of the CDR3: TGTGCCAGCAGCCTTCAGGGGGGGAGTGAAAAACTGTTTTTT. This encodes CASSLQGGSEKLFF. This chain joins TRBV7-6 and TRBJ1-4; TRBD1 agrees at 7 bases. The CDR3 sequence is 14 residues long. Germline V gene lookup returns CDR1 SGHVS and CDR2 FNYEAQ. Trimming took 5 bases from V and 7 from J; bases not matched to a gene: 7.

The chain links TRBV4-3 to TRBJ1-2; no definite D call. Germline V gene sequence: CDR1 LGHNA, CDR2 YSLEER. CDR3 length equals 13 residues. Trimming removed 4 bases from V and 7 bases from J, with 13 bases in between. In nucleotides, the CDR3 is TGCGCCAGCAGCCCCTTGGCTTCTTTTGGCTACACCTTC. The encoded protein is CASSPLASFGYTF.

V and J are TRBV7-2 and TRBJ2-7; a weak D match, TRBD2 (5 bases). Trimming cost V 2 bases and J 5 bases, with 10 bases left between them. Per the germline V gene, CDR1 is SGHTA and CDR2 is FQGNSA. The CDR3 covers 13 residues. The CDR3 protein is CASSLRFSDEQYF. CDR3 bases: TGTGCCAGCAGCTTAAGGTTTAGCGACGAGCAGTACTTC.

The V and J genes are TRBV4-2 and TRBJ2-3, with 9 bases lining up with TRBD2. Unmatched junction bases numbered 8, after V lost 2 bases and J lost 5 bases. Germline CDR1 reads LGHNA; CDR2 reads YNFKEQ. This CDR3 is built from 16 residues. The CDR3 region is CASSQREASGIDTQYF. Written as DNA, the CDR3 is TGTGCCAGCAGCCAACGGGAGGCTAGCGGGATAGATACGCAGTATTTT.

The chain is built from TRBV6-5 and TRBJ2-7, with a tentative D call TRBD1 (5 bases). Trimming removed 0 bases at V and 3 bases at J, with 9 bases between. The CDR3 totals 14 residues. The germline V gene has CDR1 MNHEY and CDR2 SVGAGI. The CDR3 coding sequence is TGTGCCAGCAGTTACTCCCAGGGCAGCTACGAGCAGTACTTC. Translation: CASSYSQGSYEQYF.

The chain has TRBV5-1 and TRBJ2-1, with D unclear. Germline assignment: CDR1 SGHRS and CDR2 YFSETQ. Trimming shortened V by 0 bases and J by 5 bases, and 12 bases separated the two germline ends. CDR3 size: 15 residues. In DNA, the CDR3 is TGCGCCAGCAGCTTGGCCTATCGGTCAAACAATGAGCAGTTCTTC. Translating gives CASSLAYRSNNEQFF.

The count of this clone is one. The gene calls are TRBV28 and TRBJ2-5; D call uncertain. The last part of the DNA fits TRBJ2-7 better; the J call may be wrong. Germline V lookup: CDR1 MDHEN, CDR2 SYDVKM. The CDR3 covers 14 residues. The CDR3 nucleotides are TGTGCCAGCAGTCCACGGACGGAGACCTACGAGCAGTACTTC. It encodes CASSPRTETYEQYF.

V and J are TRBV14 and TRBJ2-7, with 7 bases aligning to TRBD2. This CDR3 is 14 amino acids long. V lost 2 bases, J lost 5 bases, and 6 bases stayed unmatched. Per the germline V gene, CDR1 is SGHDN and CDR2 is FVKESK. CDR3 region: CASSQRLAGDEQYF. The CDR3 DNA is TGTGCCAGCAGCCAAAGGCTTGCGGGAGACGAGCAGTACTTC.

The chain is built from TRBV5-6 and TRBJ1-5; 9 bases line up with TRBD1. The CDR3 has 14 amino acids. Germline CDR1 reads SGHDT; CDR2 reads YYEEEE. The junction had 1 base not matched to a gene; V was cut back by 0 bases and J by 6 bases. The CDR3 here is CASSLGGQGQPQHF. For the CDR3, the DNA is TGTGCCAGCAGCTTGGGGGGACAGGGTCAGCCCCAGCATTTT.